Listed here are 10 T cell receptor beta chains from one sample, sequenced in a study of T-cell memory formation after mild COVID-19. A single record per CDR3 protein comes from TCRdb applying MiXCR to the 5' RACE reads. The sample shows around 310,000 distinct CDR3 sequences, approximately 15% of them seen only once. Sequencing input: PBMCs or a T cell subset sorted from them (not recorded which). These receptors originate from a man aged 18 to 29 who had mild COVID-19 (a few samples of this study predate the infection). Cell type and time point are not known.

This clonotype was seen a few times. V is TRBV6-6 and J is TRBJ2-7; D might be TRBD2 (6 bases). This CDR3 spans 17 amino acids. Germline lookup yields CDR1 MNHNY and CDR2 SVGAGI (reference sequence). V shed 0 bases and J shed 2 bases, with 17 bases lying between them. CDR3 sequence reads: CASSYSRGGPSTYEQYV. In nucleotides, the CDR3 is TGTGCCAGCAGTTACTCGAGGGGAGGCCCCAGTACCTACGAGCAGTACGTC.

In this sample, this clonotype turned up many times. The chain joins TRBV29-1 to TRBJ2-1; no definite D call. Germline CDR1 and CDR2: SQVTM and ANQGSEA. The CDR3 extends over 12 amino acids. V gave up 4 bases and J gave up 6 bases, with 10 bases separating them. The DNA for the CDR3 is TGCAGCGTTGGACCCTCCGTCAATGAGCAGTTCTTC. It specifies CSVGPSVNEQFF.

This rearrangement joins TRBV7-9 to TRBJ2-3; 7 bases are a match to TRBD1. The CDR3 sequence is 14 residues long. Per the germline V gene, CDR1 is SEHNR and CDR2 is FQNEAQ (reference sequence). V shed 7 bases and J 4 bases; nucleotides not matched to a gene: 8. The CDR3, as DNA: TGTGCCAGCAATCCTCCAGGGGGTTCAGATACGCAGTATTTT. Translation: CASNPPGGSDTQYF.

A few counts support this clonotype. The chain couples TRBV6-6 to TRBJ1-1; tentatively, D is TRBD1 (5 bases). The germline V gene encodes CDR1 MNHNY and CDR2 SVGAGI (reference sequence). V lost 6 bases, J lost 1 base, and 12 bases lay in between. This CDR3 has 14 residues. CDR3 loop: CASSRVQGNTEAFF. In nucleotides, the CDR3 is TGTGCCAGCAGCAGGGTTCAGGGGAACACTGAAGCTTTCTTT.

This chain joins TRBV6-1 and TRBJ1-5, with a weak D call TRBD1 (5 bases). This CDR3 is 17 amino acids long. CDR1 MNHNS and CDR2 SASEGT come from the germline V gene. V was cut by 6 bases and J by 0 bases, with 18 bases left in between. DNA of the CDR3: TGTGCCAGCAGGGGAAGGGGAGATCGATATAGCAATCAGCCCCAGCATTTT. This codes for CASRGRGDRYSNQPQHF.

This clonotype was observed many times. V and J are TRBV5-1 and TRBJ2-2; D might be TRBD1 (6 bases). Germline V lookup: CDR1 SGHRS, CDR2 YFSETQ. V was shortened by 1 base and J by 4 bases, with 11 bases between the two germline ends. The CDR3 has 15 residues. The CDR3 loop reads CASSLQGPGTGELFF. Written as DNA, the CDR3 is TGCGCCAGCAGCTTGCAGGGGCCGGGCACCGGGGAGCTGTTTTTT. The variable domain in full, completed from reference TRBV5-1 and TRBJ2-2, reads KAGVTQTPRYLIKTRGQQVTLSCSPISGHRSVSWYQQTPGQGLQFLFEYFSETQRNKGNFPGRFSGRQFSNSRSEMNVSTLELGDSALYLCASSLQGPGTGELFFGEGSRLTVL.

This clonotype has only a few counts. The CDR3, as DNA: TGTGCCAGCAGTTCCAGACAGGCCTTCAATTCACCCCTCCACTTT. The encoded protein is CASSSRQAFNSPLHF. The chain combines TRBV7-9 with TRBJ1-6, with TRBD1 as a possible D gene (6 bases). The V end lost 6 bases, the J end lost 7 bases, and 16 bases lay between the germline ends. The germline gives CDR1 SEHNR, CDR2 FQNEAQ (reference sequence). The CDR3 extends over 15 amino acids.

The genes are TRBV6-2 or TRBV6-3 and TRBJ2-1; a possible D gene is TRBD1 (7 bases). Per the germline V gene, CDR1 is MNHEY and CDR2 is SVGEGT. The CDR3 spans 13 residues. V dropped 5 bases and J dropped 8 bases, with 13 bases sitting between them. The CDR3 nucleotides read TGTGCCAGCAGTCTCCAGGGGGGCTATGAGCAGTTCTTC. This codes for CASSLQGGYEQFF.

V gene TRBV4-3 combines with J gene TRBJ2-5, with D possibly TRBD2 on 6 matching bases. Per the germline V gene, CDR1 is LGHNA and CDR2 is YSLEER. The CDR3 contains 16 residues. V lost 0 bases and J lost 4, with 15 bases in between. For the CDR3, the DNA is TGCGCCAGCAGCCAAGATTGGCGGGGTTTGACAGAGACCCAGTACTTC. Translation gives CASSQDWRGLTETQYF.

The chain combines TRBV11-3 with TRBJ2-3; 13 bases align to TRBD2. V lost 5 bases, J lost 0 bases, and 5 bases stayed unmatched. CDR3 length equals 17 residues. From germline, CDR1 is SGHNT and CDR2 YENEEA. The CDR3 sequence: CASSGGTSGASTDTQYF. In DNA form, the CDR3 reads TGTGCCAGCAGCGGCGGGACTAGCGGGGCTAGCACAGATACGCAGTATTTT.